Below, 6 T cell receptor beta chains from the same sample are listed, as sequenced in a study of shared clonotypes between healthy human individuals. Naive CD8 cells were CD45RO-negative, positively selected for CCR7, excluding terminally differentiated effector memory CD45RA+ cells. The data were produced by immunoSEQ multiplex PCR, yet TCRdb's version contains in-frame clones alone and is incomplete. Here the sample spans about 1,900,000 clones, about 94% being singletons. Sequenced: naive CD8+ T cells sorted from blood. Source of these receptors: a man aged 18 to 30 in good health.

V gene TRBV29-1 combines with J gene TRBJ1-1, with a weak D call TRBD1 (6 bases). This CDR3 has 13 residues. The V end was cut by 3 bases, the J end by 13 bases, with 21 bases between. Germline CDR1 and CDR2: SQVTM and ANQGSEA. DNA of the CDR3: TGCAGCGTTGACCCCACAGGGTCGAGGGAGGATTTCTTT. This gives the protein CSVDPTGSREDFF.

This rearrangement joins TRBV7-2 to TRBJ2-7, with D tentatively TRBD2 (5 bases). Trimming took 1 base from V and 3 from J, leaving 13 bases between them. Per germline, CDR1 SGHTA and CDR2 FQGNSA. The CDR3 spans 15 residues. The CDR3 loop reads CASSLVGLASYEQYF. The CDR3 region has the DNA TGTGCCAGCAGCTTAGTCGGGCTAGCCAGCTACGAGCAGTACTTC.

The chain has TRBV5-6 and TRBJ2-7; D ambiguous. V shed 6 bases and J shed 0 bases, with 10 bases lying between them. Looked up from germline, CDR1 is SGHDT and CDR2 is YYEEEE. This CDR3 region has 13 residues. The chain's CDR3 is CASTQRSSYEQYF. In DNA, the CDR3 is TGTGCCAGCACTCAGAGAAGCTCCTACGAGCAGTACTTC.

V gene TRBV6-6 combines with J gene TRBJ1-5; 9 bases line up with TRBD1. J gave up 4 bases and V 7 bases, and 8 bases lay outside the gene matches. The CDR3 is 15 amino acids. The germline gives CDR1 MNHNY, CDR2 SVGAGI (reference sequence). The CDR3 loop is CASTPSGTGNQPQHF. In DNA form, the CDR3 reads TGTGCCAGCACCCCTTCGGGGACAGGGAATCAGCCCCAGCATTTT.

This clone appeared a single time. The chain's CDR3 is CASSERGSNLGYEQYF. The CDR3 nucleotides read TGTGCCAGCAGTGAACGGGGATCTAACCTAGGTTACGAGCAGTACTTC. The chain has TRBV6-1 and TRBJ2-7, with D tentatively TRBD2 (5 bases). The CDR3 runs to 16 residues. The germline gives CDR1 MNHNS, CDR2 SASEGT. Trimming removed 2 bases at V and 4 bases at J, with 18 bases between.

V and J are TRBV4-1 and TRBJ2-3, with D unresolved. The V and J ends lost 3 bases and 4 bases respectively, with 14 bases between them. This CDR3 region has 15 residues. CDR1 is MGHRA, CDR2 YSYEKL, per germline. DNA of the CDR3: TGCGCCAGCAGCCAGCGACCCATTACTGCAGATACGCAGTATTTT. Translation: CASSQRPITADTQYF.